This TCR beta chain derives from a study of control samples from healthy donors and cancer patients. Only in-frame clones appear in the TCRdb table, and some are missing; sequencing was by immunoSEQ multiplex PCR. Of tens of thousands of clones listed, 94% are singletons. The CDR3 runs to 16 residues. Germline CDR1 LGHDT, CDR2 YNNKEL (reference sequence). The sequence derives from a man aged 30 to 45 in good health. The chain uses TRBV3-1 (or the pseudogene TRBV3-2) and TRBJ2-3; TRBD2 is a possible D gene (7 bases). Material: blood. The CDR3 DNA follows: TGTCCCCGCAGCCAACACGGAGGGGGGGGCGCAGATACGCAGTATTTT. It specifies CPRSQHGGGGADTQYF.